The entry below gives a single TCR beta chain sequence along with its context. Both 60 Vbeta primers and 13 Jbeta primers went into the PCR. Some clones are missing from TCRdb's copy, which holds only in-frame ones; the method was immunoSEQ multiplex PCR. Found here are around 41,000 clones, roughly three quarters of them singletons; the top ten hold around 3.9%. This sample was taken from a study of cytomegalovirus exposure and HLA in healthy donors. This TCR was recovered from a man aged 40-55 years in good health and CMV-seronegative. Sequences were obtained from PBMCs.

CDR3 protein: CAWSVGGRSDQPQHF. The CDR3 bases are TGTGCCTGGAGTGTTGGAGGGAGGAGCGATCAGCCCCAGCATTTT. The V call is TRBV30, the J call TRBJ1-5; no clear D gene. The length of the CDR3 is 15 residues. The ends were cut back, 0 bases at V and 5 bases at J, with 14 bases in the middle. Germline-derived CDR1 and CDR2 are GTSNPN and SVGIG (reference sequence). The complete variable domain, with remaining parts taken from reference TRBV30 and TRBJ1-5, reads SQTIHQWPATLVQPVGSPLSLECTVEGTSNPNLYWYRQAAGRGLQLLFYSVGIGQISSEVPQNLSASRPQDRQFILSSKKLLLSDSGFYLCAWSVGGRSDQPQHFGDGTRLSIL.